Ten or more counts support the clone carrying this TCR beta chain. Its antigen is not known. The sample is drawn from a study of naive and memory T cell subsets. Findings and limits, study-wide: RNA-based TCR counts may shift with T cell activation and differentiation. Gini index rose across naive, CM, EM and EMRA in CD4 and CD8. Between naive and memory subsets, TCR abundance power law exponents differed.

Two oligonucleotides, mixed equimolar, formed the beta constant-region primer covering TRBC1 and TRBC2. Ligated cDNA was amplified by four rounds of PCR with nested alpha and beta constant-region primers and SP2. A 12-nucleotide UMI and the SP2 primer were added to the cDNA 3' end by oligonucleotide ligation. TCRdb reprocessed the UMI-ligation and nested PCR reads with MiXCR, giving one entry per CDR3 protein. Altogether approximately 29,000 distinct CDR3 sequences are present, 18% being singletons, with the ten largest covering roughly 3.5%. The CDR3 is 15 amino acids. J lost 0 bases, V lost 0 bases, and 2 bases had no gene match. Germline V lookup: CDR1 SSHAT, CDR2 FNYEAQ (reference sequence).

The genes are TRBV7-7 and TRBJ2-7, with 7 positions matching TRBD2. The sample taken for sequencing was effector memory CD4+ T cells from blood. The subset: effector memory, CD45RA- CD27-. This clonotype was sampled from a human donor in good health. The CDR3 region has the DNA TGTGCCAGCAGCTTAGCCGGCGGGAGCTCCTACGAGCAGTACTTC. It translates to CASSLAGGSSYEQYF.